This TCR beta chain was recorded in a study of identical twins. Study results and limitations: Cord blood's abundant beta clonotypes had fewer insertions, unlike memory repertoires.

One entry per CDR3 protein results from TCRdb running MiXCR on the 5' RACE reads. The sample records 600,000 to 700,000 distinct CDR3 sequences, 21% being singletons. This CDR3 region has 14 residues. Looked up from germline, CDR1 is SQVTM and CDR2 is ANQGSEA. Trimming cost V 6 bases and J 8 bases; bases outside gene matches: 5. This clonotype showed up just a few times. Antigen unknown. This sample was shared with a second study, whose subject was T cells expressing NK-cell markers. That source notes: Seven of the eight sequenced donors were classified as HCMV-seropositive, and one was classified as seronegative. Sorting was restricted to alpha-beta TCR T cells by an anti-gamma-delta TCR antibody in several experiments. As a fraction of CD8+ T cells, dominant NKG2C+ clonotypes reached roughly 1.0-7.5% in six donors.

Sequenced sample: PBMCs. The clonotype originates from a woman aged 18-29 years in good health. The genes are TRBV29-1 and TRBJ2-1, with 15 bases fitting TRBD2. CDR3 bases: TGCAGCGTACGGACTAGCGGGGGGGCCGATGAGCAGTTCTTC. Its translation: CSVRTSGGADEQFF.